The next 7 T cell receptor beta chains were all read from a single sample in a study of cytomegalovirus exposure and HLA in healthy donors. It was with 60 Vbeta and 13 Jbeta primers that the PCR ran. Generated by immunoSEQ multiplex PCR, the TCRdb table keeps only in-frame clones and is missing some. In the table there are about 190,000 clones, over 70% of which are singletons. Source material: PBMCs. Receptors originate from a woman aged 18-29 years in good health and CMV-seronegative.

The genes are TRBV5-1 and TRBJ2-7; 7 nucleotides match TRBD1. The J segment lost 6 bases and the V segment lost 4 bases, leaving 10 bases of the junction unmatched. Germline loops: CDR1 SGHRS, CDR2 YFSETQ. This CDR3 comprises 14 residues. CDR3 residues: CASSPGQARVEQYF. CDR3 coding DNA: TGCGCCAGCAGCCCAGGACAGGCGAGGGTCGAGCAGTACTTC.

The CDR3 protein is CASSDGGISYEQYF. CDR3 coding DNA: TGTGCCAGCAGCGATGGGGGGATCTCCTACGAGCAGTACTTC. The V call is TRBV11-2, the J call TRBJ2-7; D may be TRBD2 (6 bases). Germline CDR1 is SGHAT and CDR2 is FQNNGV. V gave up 5 bases and J gave up 0 bases, with 11 bases separating them. The CDR3 sequence is 14 residues long.

This clone was seen a few times. The chain links TRBV28 to TRBJ2-2; the match to TRBD1 covers 11 bases. Germline CDR1 and CDR2: MDHEN and SYDVKM. This CDR3 has 15 residues. V was clipped by 4 bases and J by 4 bases; unmatched bases: 2. CDR3 nucleotide sequence: TGTGCCAGCAGTTCGGGACAGGGGGTCACCGGGGAGCTGTTTTTT. Encoded protein: CASSSGQGVTGELFF.

The chain combines TRBV6-5 with TRBJ2-3; 12 bases fit TRBD2. In germline, CDR1 is MNHEY, CDR2 SVGAGI. Germline trimming cut 5 bases from V and 2 bases from J; bases unmatched to any gene: 2. The CDR3 runs 15 residues. In DNA form, the CDR3 reads TGTGCCAGCAGTCGGACTAGCGGGGACACAGATACGCAGTATTTT. This sequence encodes CASSRTSGDTDTQYF.

The chain carries TRBV5-1 and TRBJ2-5; D is perhaps TRBD2 (6 bases). The J call may be incorrect, as the DNA end agrees better with TRBJ2-7. The CDR3 runs to 14 residues. Germline loops: CDR1 SGHRS, CDR2 YFSETQ. The CDR3 sequence: CASSLAWEAYEQYF. The CDR3 coding sequence is TGCGCCAGCAGCTTGGCCTGGGAGGCGTACGAGCAGTACTTC.

V gene TRBV7-3 combines with J gene TRBJ2-3; TRBD2 is a possible D gene (6 bases). This CDR3 is 15 amino acids long. V was trimmed by 2 bases and J by 1 base, leaving 10 bases between them. Looked up from germline, CDR1 is SGHTA and CDR2 is FQGTGA. The CDR3 DNA is TGTGCCAGCAGCTTACTCGGCGGGGGCACAGATACGCAGTATTTT. Its translation is CASSLLGGGTDTQYF.

The V and J genes are TRBV6-5 and TRBJ2-2; 8 bases agree with TRBD1. Germline-derived CDR1 and CDR2 are MNHEY and SVGAGI. The CDR3 is 15 amino acids. J was trimmed by 5 bases and V by 7 bases; bases with no gene match: 9. The CDR3 region is CASNKDRVDTGELFF. CDR3 coding DNA: TGTGCCAGCAATAAGGACAGGGTGGATACCGGGGAGCTGTTTTTT.